The following is a T cell receptor beta chain sequence with its context. The data derive from a study of CD8 T cells in Susac syndrome. With random hexamers, roughly 0.45 to 1 ug RNA was reverse transcribed. Multiplex PCR with immunoSEQ amplified the TCR beta CDR3 across 54 Vbeta and 13 Jbeta. TCRdb independently ran MiXCR on the immunoSEQ multiplex PCR reads; one entry per CDR3 protein. The sample holds about 190,000 distinct CDR3 sequences; 85% to 95% are singletons and the top ten take 0.1% to 0.12%. CDR1 and CDR2 from the germline V gene are SNHLY and FYNNEI. The CDR3 sequence is 16 residues long. The J segment lost 4 bases and the V segment lost 2 bases, leaving 4 bases of the junction unmatched.

Sample: CD4+ T cells from PBMCs. The TCR originated in a human donor in good health. The chain has TRBV2 and TRBJ2-1, with 11 bases fitting TRBD2. In nucleotides, the CDR3 is TGTGCCAGCAGTGAAAATCTAGCGGGGGGATACAATGAGCAGTTCTTC. Its translation: CASSENLAGGYNEQFF.